The clone carrying this TCR beta chain was recorded at least ten times. What it recognizes is unknown. The CDR3 consists of 16 residues. CDR1 and CDR2 from the germline V gene are SNHLY and FYNNEI. Trimming stripped 8 bases from V and 4 bases from J, with 24 bases between. The record originates from a study of T-cell memory formation after mild COVID-19. Findings and caveats of the study: Among contracting clones, CD4+ were mainly CM/EM and CD8+ enriched in EMRA.

TCR alpha and TCR beta cDNA libraries with sample barcodes and UMIs came from 5'RACE using constant-segment primers. In TCRdb, the 5' RACE reads were re-called with MiXCR into one record per CDR3 protein. The sample lists under 550,000 distinct CDR3 sequences; approximately 18% were seen once. Sequenced input: PBMCs or a T cell subset sorted from them (not recorded which). This sequence joins TRBV2 and TRBJ2-7; a possible D gene is TRBD2 (6 bases). This clonotype originated in an adult woman who had mild COVID-19 (a few samples of this study predate the infection). Cell type and time point are not known. CDR3 nucleotides: TGTGCCAGCGAGTACTTCCCCCAGGGACTCACGTACGAGCAGTACTTC. The encoded protein is CASEYFPQGLTYEQYF.